The 4 T cell receptor beta chains in this list originate from one sample, sequenced in a study of blood T cell repertoires in COVID-19. The data were produced by immunoSEQ multiplex PCR, yet TCRdb's version contains in-frame clones alone and is incomplete. Here the sample spans fewer than 350,000 clones, approximately 91% being singletons. The sequenced sample was PBMCs or T cells enriched from blood (not recorded which). Source of these receptors: a man between 60 and 70 years old who had recovered from COVID-19.

CDR3 sequence (DNA): TGTGCCAGCAGCACAGTGGCTAACTATGGCTACACCTTC. Translated, it gives CASSTVANYGYTF. The V call is TRBV9, the J call TRBJ1-2; no clear D. Germline CDR1 SGDLS, CDR2 YYNGEE. Deletions cut 4 bases from V and 0 bases from J, with 7 bases between. This CDR3 has 13 residues.

The chain uses TRBV4-2 and TRBJ2-3; 8 bases agree with TRBD2. CDR3 size: 18 residues. CDR1 and CDR2 from the germline V gene are LGHNA and YNFKEQ. Losses at the gene ends were 1 base for V and 7 bases for J; bases not matched to a gene: 16. The CDR3 sequence is CASSQGLTSSGVTYTQYF. The DNA of the CDR3 is TGTGCCAGCAGCCAAGGCCTAACGAGTAGCGGGGTAACGTATACGCAGTATTTT.

This rearrangement joins TRBV11-2 to TRBJ2-2; 11 bases match TRBD2. From germline, CDR1 is SGHAT and CDR2 FQNNGV. CDR3 length equals 16 residues. V trimming: 5 bases; J trimming: 5 bases; junction bases outside the gene matches: 7. For the CDR3, the DNA is TGTGCCAGCAGCAAATGGACTAGCGGGCAGACCGGGGAGCTGTTTTTT. Protein sequence: CASSKWTSGQTGELFF.

As to this clone: Its ends do not fully match the called genes, so a read error is possible. The gene calls are TRBV29-1 and TRBJ1-1, with a tentative D call TRBD1 (5 bases). This CDR3 is 11 amino acids long. Germline CDR1 reads SQVTM; CDR2 reads ANQGSEA. CDR3 protein: CSVDQGSGCIF. The CDR3 DNA reads TGCAGCGTTGATCAGGGAAGTGGATGCATCTTT.